This T cell receptor beta chain was retrieved from a study of human T cells and chemical hapten exposure. Looking at the study overall: There were weekly diphenylcyclopropenone doses to the scalp for patients throughout the roughly 24-week study.

Within the library, unique molecular identifiers were attached to each individual cDNA molecule. TCRdb processed the RACE reads anew with MiXCR; each CDR3 protein has one entry. The sample consists of roughly 200,000 distinct CDR3 sequences, approximately 20% of them appearing once. Indicated time point: patch test 1, 2 weeks after DPC sensitization. The treatment: therapeutic diphenylcyclopropenone sensitization with weekly scalp DPC. With V trimmed by 8 bases and J by 2 bases, 7 bases remained unmatched. Per the germline V gene, CDR1 is SNHLY and CDR2 is FYNNEI. This CDR3 region has 14 residues. The sequence derives from a woman in her fifties or sixties with alopecia areata. Some clones in this sample may be carry-over from other donors' samples. The gene calls are TRBV2 and TRBJ2-3, with 7 bases lining up with TRBD1. The specimen was whole blood, collected in connection with sensitization to the hapten diphenylcyclopropenone (DPC). The CDR3 region has the DNA TGTGCCAGCGGTGTTGGGACAGACACAGATACGCAGTATTTT. Amino acids: CASGVGTDTDTQYF.